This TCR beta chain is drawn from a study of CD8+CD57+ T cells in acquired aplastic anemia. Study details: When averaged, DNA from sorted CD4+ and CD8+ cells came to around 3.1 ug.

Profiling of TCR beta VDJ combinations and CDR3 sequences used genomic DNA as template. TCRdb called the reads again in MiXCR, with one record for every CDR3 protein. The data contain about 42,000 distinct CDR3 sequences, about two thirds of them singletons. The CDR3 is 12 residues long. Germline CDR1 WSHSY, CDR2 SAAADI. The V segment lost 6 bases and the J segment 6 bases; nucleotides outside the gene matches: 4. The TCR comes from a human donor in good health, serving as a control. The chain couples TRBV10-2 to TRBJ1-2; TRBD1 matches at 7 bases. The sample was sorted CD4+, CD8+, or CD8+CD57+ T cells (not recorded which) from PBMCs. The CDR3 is CASRDRSDGYTF. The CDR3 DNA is TGCGCCAGCAGGGACAGGTCGGATGGCTACACCTTC.